The 18 T cell receptor beta chains given below trace back to one sample, sequenced in a study of blood T cell repertoires in COVID-19 (dated by TCRdb to the early 2020s). Libraries were constructed by the immunoSEQ multiplex PCR assay. TCRdb took over this immuneACCESS table, retaining in-frame rearrangements with V and J assigned. Such tables are incomplete; in checked studies, under half of the missing clones stem from an unresolved V gene, and the remainder is unexplained. In this sample the table shows about 83,000 clones, about 76% of which occur a single time. Together, the top ten hold about 20% of the sample. What was sequenced was peripheral blood. These receptors all stem from a woman of 80 years or more with active or convalescent COVID-19.

The chain recombines TRBV11-2 with TRBJ2-5; TRBD1 agrees at 7 bases. CDR1 and CDR2 from the germline V gene are SGHAT and FQNNGV. The CDR3 covers 14 residues. Trimming at V came to 1 base and at J to 5 bases, leaving 4 bases not matched to a gene. The CDR3: CASSLGQGHETQYF. CDR3 bases: TGTGCCAGCAGCTTAGGACAGGGTCACGAGACCCAGTACTTC.

The J gene is TRBJ1-5, the V gene TRBV19, with 12 bases that match TRBD1. This CDR3 is built from 14 residues. Trimming at V came to 6 bases and at J to 7 bases, leaving 4 bases not matched to a gene. CDR1 is LNHDA and CDR2 is SQIVND in the germline V gene (reference sequence). This CDR3 is CASRGTGGIQPQHF. The CDR3 bases are TGTGCCAGTAGGGGGACAGGGGGCATCCAGCCCCAGCATTTT.

This clone ranks as medium-sized. The V gene is TRBV6-5, the J gene TRBJ2-5, with TRBD2 identical over 9 bases. The CDR3 has 13 residues. Per germline, CDR1 MNHEY and CDR2 SVGAGI. V shed 4 bases, J shed 7 bases, and the junction held 4 bases outside the gene matches. DNA for the CDR3: TGTGCCAGCAGTTCCGGACTAGCGACGACCCAGTACTTC. Amino acid sequence: CASSSGLATTQYF.

The sample holds one count of this clone. V usage is TRBV29-1 and J usage is TRBJ1-1; D is uncertain. Germline CDR1 is SQVTM and CDR2 is ANQGSEA. The CDR3 length is 14 residues. Trimming removed 5 bases at V and 8 bases at J, with 21 bases between. CDR3 region: CSVRTPEGSQEAFF. Written as DNA, the CDR3 is TGCAGCGTTAGGACCCCGGAAGGGAGTCAGGAAGCTTTCTTT. Looking up the rest from reference TRBV29-1 and TRBJ1-1 gives the full variable domain: SAVISQKPSRDICQRGTSLTIQCQVDSQVTMMFWYRQQPGQSLTLIATANQGSEATYESGFVIDKFPISRPNLTFSTLTVSNMSPEDSSIYLCSVRTPEGSQEAFFGQGTRLTVV.

The rearrangement joins TRBV5-4 to TRBJ1-1, with 8 nucleotides matching TRBD1. Trimming cost V 2 bases and J 2 bases; bases outside gene matches: 5. Germline loops: CDR1 SGHNT, CDR2 YYREEE (reference sequence). This CDR3 spans 15 amino acids. The CDR3: CASSLRQGTNTEAFF. DNA of the CDR3: TGTGCCAGCAGCTTAAGACAGGGGACCAACACTGAAGCTTTCTTT. The entire variable domain, with the rest obtained from reference TRBV5-4 and TRBJ1-1, is as follows: ETGVTQSPTHLIKTRGQQVTLRCSSQSGHNTVSWYQQALGQGPQFIFQYYREEENGRGNFPPRFSGLQFPNYSSELNVNALELDDSALYLCASSLRQGTNTEAFFGQGTRLTVV.

CDR3 in DNA: TGTGCCAGCAGCTCCCGACCGGGGACTGAAGCTTTCTTT. Encoded protein: CASSSRPGTEAFF. This chain uses TRBV9 with TRBJ1-1, with D hard to call. Trimming cost V 4 bases and J 5 bases, with 12 bases left between them. The germline V gene encodes CDR1 SGDLS and CDR2 YYNGEE. The CDR3 has 13 residues.

V gene TRBV5-1 combines with J gene TRBJ1-1; D call uncertain. V was trimmed by 0 bases and J by 1 base, leaving 7 bases between them. Germline loops: CDR1 SGHRS, CDR2 YFSETQ. The CDR3 consists of 14 residues. CDR3 in amino acids: CASSLVAQNTEAFF. The DNA of the CDR3 is TGCGCCAGCAGCTTGGTAGCACAGAACACTGAAGCTTTCTTT.

This clone was observed a single time. The gene calls are TRBV6-5 and TRBJ1-4; TRBD1 matches at 8 bases. V dropped 0 bases and J dropped 7; count of bases not matched to a gene: 4. Germline CDR1 reads MNHEY; CDR2 reads SVGAGI. This CDR3 spans 15 amino acids. CDR3 sequence: CASSYSGTGGEKLFF. The DNA for the CDR3 is TGTGCCAGCAGTTACTCCGGGACAGGAGGTGAAAAACTGTTTTTT.

The chain employs TRBV19 and TRBJ1-4; weak D call: TRBD1 (6 bases). Germline CDR1 is LNHDA and CDR2 is SQIVND (reference sequence). The CDR3 consists of 15 residues. V gave up 5 bases and J gave up 6 bases, with 16 bases separating them. The CDR3 here is CASSVTGYRDEKLFF. Written as DNA, the CDR3 is TGTGCCAGTAGTGTCACAGGTTACAGGGATGAAAAACTGTTTTTT.

The chain joins TRBV5-5 to TRBJ1-2, with D hard to call. CDR1 is SGHKS, CDR2 YYEKEE, per germline (reference sequence). V lost 4 bases to trimming and J lost 0 bases, with 10 bases between them. This CDR3 contains 14 residues. CDR3 DNA sequence: TGTGCCAGCAGCGATCGAGGAGCTAACTATGGCTACACCTTC. Encoded protein: CASSDRGANYGYTF.

The V call is TRBV7-2, the J call TRBJ1-5; 10 bases align to TRBD1. The CDR3 has 16 residues. V shed 3 bases and J 4 bases; nucleotides not matched to a gene: 6. CDR1 SGHTA and CDR2 FQGNSA come from the germline V gene. CDR3 nucleotide sequence: TGTGCCAGCAGCTTCGACTGGACAGGGGGGAATCAGCCCCAGCATTTT. Translating it yields CASSFDWTGGNQPQHF.

This sequence joins TRBV5-1 and TRBJ2-7; a possible D gene is TRBD1 (6 bases). V was shortened by 4 bases and J by 2 bases, with 13 bases between the two germline ends. There are 14 residues in the CDR3. The germline CDR1 and CDR2 sequences are SGHRS and YFSETQ. CDR3 bases: TGCGCCAGCAGCCGGCCGGACAGCGCCTACGAGCAGTACTTC. Amino acid sequence: CASSRPDSAYEQYF.

The chain joins TRBV19 to TRBJ1-6, with D perhaps TRBD1 (6 bases). Trimming shortened V by 7 bases and J by 9 bases, and 19 bases separated the two germline ends. The germline V gene encodes CDR1 LNHDA and CDR2 SQIVND (reference sequence). This CDR3 is built from 15 residues. CDR3 coding DNA: TGTGCCAGTACCAATGGGGACATCTTGATTTCACCCCTCCACTTT. Translating it yields CASTNGDILISPLHF.

This chain joins TRBV6-5 and TRBJ1-3; D ambiguous. Trimming left V 6 bases short and J 0 bases short, with 9 bases between. Germline-derived CDR1 and CDR2 are MNHEY and SVGAGI. The CDR3 has 14 residues. CDR3 DNA sequence: TGTGCCAGCAGCCTAGGCAGCTCTGGAAACACCATATATTTT. As protein: CASSLGSSGNTIYF.

The chain uses TRBV6-4 and TRBJ2-2, with TRBD1 identical over 7 bases. Germline V gives CDR1 MRHNA, CDR2 SNTAGT. V was pared by 2 bases and J by 6 bases, with 0 bases of the junction left unmatched. This CDR3 comprises 13 residues. CDR3 coding DNA: TGTGCCAGCAGTGACCAGGGGGCCGGGGAGCTGTTTTTT. As protein: CASSDQGAGELFF.

This clone has just a few counts. J is TRBJ1-5 and V is TRBV28; no firm D call. With 3 bases removed from V and 7 bases from J, the gap between germline ends came to 16 bases. The CDR3 sequence is 15 residues long. The germline gives CDR1 MDHEN, CDR2 SYDVKM. The CDR3, as DNA: TGTGCCAGCAGTTTTTATGGTGGAGACGGACAGCCCCAGCATTTT. Amino acid sequence: CASSFYGGDGQPQHF.

The chain links TRBV30 to TRBJ1-6; tentative D call: TRBD1 (6 bases). CDR1 and CDR2 (germline): GTSNPN, SVGIG (reference sequence). The CDR3 totals 15 residues. The V and J ends lost 1 base and 4 bases respectively, with 11 bases between them. In DNA form, the CDR3 reads TGTGCCTGGAGTGAACAGGGTCCTTATAATTCACCCCTCCACTTT. Residues: CAWSEQGPYNSPLHF.

The chain carries TRBV5-1 and TRBJ1-1; maybe TRBD1 (5 bases). Trimming took 4 bases from V and 4 from J, leaving 14 bases between them. Germline CDR1 reads SGHRS; CDR2 reads YFSETQ. CDR3 size: 14 residues. The CDR3 here is CASSIDQGSTEAFF. The CDR3 nucleotides read TGCGCCAGCAGCATCGACCAGGGTTCCACTGAAGCTTTCTTT.